The present T cell receptor beta chain was sequenced within a study of blood T cell repertoires in COVID-19. Study overall: COVID-19 samples from acute and convalescent phases originated in the United States, Italy and Spain. T cells, B-cell-depleted T cells, or PBMCs provided the cDNA or gDNA that served as material.

Under the authors' procedure: The authors estimated nucleated cell counts from reference gene primer amplification. The assay was immunoSEQ multiplex PCR, and TCRdb's table has in-frame clones only and misses some. Clone size and V and J calls were adopted from that table, with D and trimming inferred from the DNA. The sample shows under 75,000 clones, more than 60% of them seen only once. Germline V gives CDR1 GTSNPN, CDR2 SVGIG (reference sequence). The CDR3 has 13 residues. Between the trimmed V and J ends, which lost 4 bases and 4 bases, there was a span of 10 bases. This TCR came from a man between 60 and 70 years old with acute or convalescent COVID-19. The sequenced material came from peripheral blood. This rearrangement joins TRBV30 to TRBJ2-2; D not resolved. CDR3 coding DNA: TGTGCCTGGAAGTTCTATAGCACCGGGGAGCTGTTTTTT. This gives the protein CAWKFYSTGELFF.